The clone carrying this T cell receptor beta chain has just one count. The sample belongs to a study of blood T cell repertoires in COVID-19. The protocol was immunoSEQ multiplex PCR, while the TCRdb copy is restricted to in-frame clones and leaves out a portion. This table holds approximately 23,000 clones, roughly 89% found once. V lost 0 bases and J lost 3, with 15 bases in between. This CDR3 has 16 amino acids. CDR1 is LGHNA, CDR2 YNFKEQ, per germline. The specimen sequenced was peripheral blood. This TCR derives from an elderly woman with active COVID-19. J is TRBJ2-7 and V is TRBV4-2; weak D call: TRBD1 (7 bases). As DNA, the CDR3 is TGTGCCAGCAGCCAAGATCTGCAGGGGGGATTCTACGAGCAGTACTTC. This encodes CASSQDLQGGFYEQYF.